This TCR beta chain was sequenced for a study of somatic mutations in cytotoxic T cells in rheumatoid arthritis. Overall study context: Including V beta1+ cells that were sequenced for TCRB, some T-cell populations stained with V beta antibodies were flow-sorted at nearly 100% purity. Overall study results and limits: CD8+ T-cell clonality did not differ significantly between rheumatoid arthritis patients and age-matched healthy controls. Rising age went with increasing CD8+ clonality in rheumatoid arthritis patients; healthy controls showed no such increase.

As to this clone: Its antigen is still unknown.

The ends were cut back, 5 bases at V and 0 bases at J, with 20 bases in the middle. This CDR3 is built from 17 residues. CDR1 SGHAT and CDR2 FQNNGV come from the germline V gene. Data came from immunoSEQ multiplex PCR; TCRdb stores just in-frame clones and leaves some out. Seen here are some 20,000 clones, approximately 86% observed once, and the top ten hold approximately 17%. The sequenced sample was CD8+ T cells sorted from blood. The V gene is TRBV11-2, the J gene TRBJ2-7; D might be TRBD1 or TRBD2, each matching 5 bases. The receptor comes from a woman in her forties or fifties in good health. The CDR3 region has the DNA TGTGCCAGCAGCCCTACCGGTGGGACGTCCAGCTCCTACGAGCAGTACTTC. Its protein product is CASSPTGGTSSSYEQYF.